This T cell receptor (beta chain) was identified during a study of persistence of HIV-infected CD4 T cells. Cells were stimulated with CMV-infected fibroblast lysates at 10 ug/mL. CD40L/CD69 double-negative CD45RO-high memory CD4+ T cells were collected. A remark on this clone: Its matching antigen is unknown.

The immunoSEQ assay was version 4, run in survey mode. Profiling relied on immunoSEQ multiplex PCR, and the TCRdb table lists in-frame clones only, not all of them. The data show 46,000 or so clones, with 75% to 85% seen just once and around 3% held by the top ten. This sample comprised CD4+ T cells sorted from PBMCs after approximately 19-hour stimulation, obtained from a patient who received antiretroviral therapy. The receptor was derived from an adult man with HIV who was CMV-seropositive.

CDR3 in DNA: TGTGCCTGGAGTCCCGGGGGGTCGTACTATAATTCACCCCTCCACTTT. This gives the protein CAWSPGGSYYNSPLHF. The rearrangement uses TRBV30 and TRBJ1-6; D might be TRBD1 (5 bases). Germline CDR1 is GTSNPN and CDR2 is SVGIG (reference sequence). The ends were cut back, 2 bases at V and 3 bases at J, with 14 bases in the middle. The CDR3 spans 16 residues. Full variable domain (outside the CDR3, taken from reference TRBV30 and TRBJ1-6): SQTIHQWPATLVQPVGSPLSLECTVEGTSNPNLYWYRQAAGRGLQLLFYSVGIGQISSEVPQNLSASRPQDRQFILSSKKLLLSDSGFYLCAWSPGGSYYNSPLHFGNGTRLTVT.